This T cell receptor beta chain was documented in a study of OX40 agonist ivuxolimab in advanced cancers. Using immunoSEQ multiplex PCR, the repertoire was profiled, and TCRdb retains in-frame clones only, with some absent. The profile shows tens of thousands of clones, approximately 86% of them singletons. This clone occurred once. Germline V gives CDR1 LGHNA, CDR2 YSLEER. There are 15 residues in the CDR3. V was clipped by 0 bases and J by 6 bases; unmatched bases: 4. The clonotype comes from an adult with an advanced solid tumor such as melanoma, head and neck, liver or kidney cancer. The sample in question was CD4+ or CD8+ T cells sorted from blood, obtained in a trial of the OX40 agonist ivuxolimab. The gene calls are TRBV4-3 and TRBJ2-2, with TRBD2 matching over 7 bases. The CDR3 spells CASSQDRLAAGELFF. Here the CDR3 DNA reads TGCGCCAGCAGCCAAGATCGACTAGCTGCCGGGGAGCTGTTTTTT.